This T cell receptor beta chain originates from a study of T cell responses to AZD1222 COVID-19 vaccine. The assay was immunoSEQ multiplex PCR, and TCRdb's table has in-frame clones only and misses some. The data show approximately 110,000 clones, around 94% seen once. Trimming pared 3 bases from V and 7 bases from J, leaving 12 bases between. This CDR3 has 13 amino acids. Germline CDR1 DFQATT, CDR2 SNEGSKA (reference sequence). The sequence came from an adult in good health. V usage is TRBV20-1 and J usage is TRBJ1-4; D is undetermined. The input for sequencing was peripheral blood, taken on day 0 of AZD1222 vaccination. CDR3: CSASTPRGEKLFF. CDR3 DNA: TGCAGTGCTAGTACCCCGCGGGGTGAAAAACTGTTTTTT.